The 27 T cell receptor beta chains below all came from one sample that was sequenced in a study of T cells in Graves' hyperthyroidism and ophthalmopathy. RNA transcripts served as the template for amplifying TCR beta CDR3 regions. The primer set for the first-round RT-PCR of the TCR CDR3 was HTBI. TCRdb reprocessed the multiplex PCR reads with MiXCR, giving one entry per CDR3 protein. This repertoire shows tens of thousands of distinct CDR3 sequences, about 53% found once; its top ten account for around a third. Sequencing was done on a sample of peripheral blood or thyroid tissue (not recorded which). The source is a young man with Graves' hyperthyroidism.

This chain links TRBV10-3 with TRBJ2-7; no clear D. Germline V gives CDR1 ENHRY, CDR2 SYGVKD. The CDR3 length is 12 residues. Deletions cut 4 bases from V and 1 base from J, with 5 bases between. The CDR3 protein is CAISAQSYEQYF. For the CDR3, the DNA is TGTGCCATCAGTGCTCAATCCTACGAGCAGTACTTC.

The CDR3 here is CASSPDINYGYTF. The CDR3 DNA follows: TGCGCCAGCTCACCGGACATTAACTATGGCTACACCTTC. This sequence joins TRBV5-1 and TRBJ1-2; possible D gene TRBD1, 5 bases. Trimming took 7 bases from V and 1 from J, leaving 11 bases between them. Germline V gives CDR1 SGHRS, CDR2 YFSETQ. This CDR3 spans 13 amino acids. Filled out from reference TRBV5-1 and TRBJ1-2, the complete variable domain reads KAGVTQTPRYLIKTRGQQVTLSCSPISGHRSVSWYQQTPGQGLQFLFEYFSETQRNKGNFPGRFSGRQFSNSRSEMNVSTLELGDSALYLCASSPDINYGYTFGSGTRLTVV.

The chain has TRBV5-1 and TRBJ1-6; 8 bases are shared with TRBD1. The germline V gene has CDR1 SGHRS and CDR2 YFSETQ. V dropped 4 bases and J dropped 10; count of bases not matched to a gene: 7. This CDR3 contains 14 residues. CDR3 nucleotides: TGCGCCAGCAGCGTGGCAGGGGGCCGATCACCCCTCCACTTT. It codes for CASSVAGGRSPLHF.

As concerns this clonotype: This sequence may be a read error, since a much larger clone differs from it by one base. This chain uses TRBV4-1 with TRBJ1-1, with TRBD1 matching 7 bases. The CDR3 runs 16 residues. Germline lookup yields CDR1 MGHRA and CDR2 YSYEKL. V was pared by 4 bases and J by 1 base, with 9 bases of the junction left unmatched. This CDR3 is CASSLRGQTGNTEAFF. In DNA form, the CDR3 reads TGCGCCAGCAGCCTAAGGGGACAGACAGGGAACACTGAAGCTTTCTTT.

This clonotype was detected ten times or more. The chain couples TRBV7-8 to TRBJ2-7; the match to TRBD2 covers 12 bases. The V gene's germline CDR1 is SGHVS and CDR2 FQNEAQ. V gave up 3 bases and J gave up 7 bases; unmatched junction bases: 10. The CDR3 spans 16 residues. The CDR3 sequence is CASSFSGTSGRWEQYF. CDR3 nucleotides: TGTGCCAGCAGCTTTTCTGGGACTAGCGGGCGGTGGGAGCAGTACTTC.

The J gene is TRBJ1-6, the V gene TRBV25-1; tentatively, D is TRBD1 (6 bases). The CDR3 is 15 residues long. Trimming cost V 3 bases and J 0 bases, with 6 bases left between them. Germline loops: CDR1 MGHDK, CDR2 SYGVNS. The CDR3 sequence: CASSDRGSYNSPLHF. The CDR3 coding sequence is TGTGCCAGCAGTGACAGGGGCTCCTATAATTCACCCCTCCACTTT.

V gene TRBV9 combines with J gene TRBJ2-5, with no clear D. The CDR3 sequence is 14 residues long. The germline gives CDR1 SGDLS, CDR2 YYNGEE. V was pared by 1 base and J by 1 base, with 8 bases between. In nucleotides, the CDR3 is TGTGCCAGCAGCGTAAGTGGGTCCCAAGAGACCCAGTACTTC. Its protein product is CASSVSGSQETQYF.

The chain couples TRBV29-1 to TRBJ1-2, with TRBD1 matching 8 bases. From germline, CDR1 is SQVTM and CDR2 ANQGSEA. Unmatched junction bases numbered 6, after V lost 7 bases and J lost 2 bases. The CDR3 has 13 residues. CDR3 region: CSAKTGGNYGYTF. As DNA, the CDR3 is TGCAGCGCCAAAACAGGGGGGAACTATGGCTACACCTTC.

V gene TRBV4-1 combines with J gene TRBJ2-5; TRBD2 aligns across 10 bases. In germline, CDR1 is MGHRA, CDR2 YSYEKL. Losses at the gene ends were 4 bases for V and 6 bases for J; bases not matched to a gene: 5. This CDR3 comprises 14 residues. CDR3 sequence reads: CASSPSGSLKTQYF. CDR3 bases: TGCGCCAGCAGCCCTAGCGGGAGTCTGAAGACCCAGTACTTC.

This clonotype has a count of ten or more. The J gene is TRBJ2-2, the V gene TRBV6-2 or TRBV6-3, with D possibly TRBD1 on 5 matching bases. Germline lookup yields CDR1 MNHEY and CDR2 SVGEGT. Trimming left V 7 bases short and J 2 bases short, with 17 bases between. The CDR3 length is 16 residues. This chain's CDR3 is CASTRDSQLNTGELFF. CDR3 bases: TGTGCCAGCACAAGAGACAGCCAGCTCAACACCGGGGAGCTGTTTTTT.

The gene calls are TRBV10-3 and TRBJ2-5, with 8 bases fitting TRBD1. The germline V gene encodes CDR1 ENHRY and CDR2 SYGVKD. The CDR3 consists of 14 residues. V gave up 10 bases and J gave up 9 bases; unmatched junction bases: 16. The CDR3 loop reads CASRRTGRNQPQYF. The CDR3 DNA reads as TGTGCCAGCAGGAGGACAGGGCGAAATCAGCCCCAGTACTTC.

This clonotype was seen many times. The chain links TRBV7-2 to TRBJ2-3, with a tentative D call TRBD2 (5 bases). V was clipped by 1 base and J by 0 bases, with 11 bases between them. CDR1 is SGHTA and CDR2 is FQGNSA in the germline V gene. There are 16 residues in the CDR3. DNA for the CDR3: TGTGCCAGCAGCTTAGGCGGGCAGCTTAGCACAGATACGCAGTATTTT. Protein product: CASSLGGQLSTDTQYF.

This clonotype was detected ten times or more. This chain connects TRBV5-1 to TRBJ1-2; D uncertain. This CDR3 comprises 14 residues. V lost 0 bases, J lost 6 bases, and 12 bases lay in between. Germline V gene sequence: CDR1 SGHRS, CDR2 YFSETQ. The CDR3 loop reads CASSLALASDGYTF. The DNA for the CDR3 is TGCGCCAGCAGCTTGGCCCTGGCCTCAGATGGCTACACCTTC. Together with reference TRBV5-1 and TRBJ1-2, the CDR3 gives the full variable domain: KAGVTQTPRYLIKTRGQQVTLSCSPISGHRSVSWYQQTPGQGLQFLFEYFSETQRNKGNFPGRFSGRQFSNSRSEMNVSTLELGDSALYLCASSLALASDGYTFGSGTRLTVV.

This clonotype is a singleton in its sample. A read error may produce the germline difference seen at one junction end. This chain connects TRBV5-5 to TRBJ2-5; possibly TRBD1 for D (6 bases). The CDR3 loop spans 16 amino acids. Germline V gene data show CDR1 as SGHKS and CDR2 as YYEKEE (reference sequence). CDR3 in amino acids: CASSPHQDRDKETQYF. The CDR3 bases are TGCGCCAGCAGCCCCCACCAGGACAGAGATAAAGAGACCCAGTACTTC.

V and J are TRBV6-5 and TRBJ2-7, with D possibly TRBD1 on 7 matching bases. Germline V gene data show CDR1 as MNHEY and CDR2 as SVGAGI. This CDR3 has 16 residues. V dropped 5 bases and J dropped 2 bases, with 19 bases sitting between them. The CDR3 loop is CASSAIQGTLPYEQYF. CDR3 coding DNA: TGTGCCAGCAGTGCGATACAGGGGACTTTACCCTACGAGCAGTACTTC.

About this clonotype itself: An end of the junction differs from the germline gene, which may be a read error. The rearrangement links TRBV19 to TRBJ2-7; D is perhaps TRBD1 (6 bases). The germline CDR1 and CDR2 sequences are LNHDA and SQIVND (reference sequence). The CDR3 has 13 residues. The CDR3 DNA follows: TGTGCTAGTATTATGGGCAGGGGCTACGAGCAGTACTTC. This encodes CASIMGRGYEQYF. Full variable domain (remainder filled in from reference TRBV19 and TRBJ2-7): DGGITQSPKYLFRKEGQNVTLSCEQNLNHDAMYWYRQDPGQGLRLIYYSQIVNDFQKGDIAEGYSVSREKKESFPLTVTSAQKNPTAFYLCASIMGRGYEQYFGPGTRLTVT.

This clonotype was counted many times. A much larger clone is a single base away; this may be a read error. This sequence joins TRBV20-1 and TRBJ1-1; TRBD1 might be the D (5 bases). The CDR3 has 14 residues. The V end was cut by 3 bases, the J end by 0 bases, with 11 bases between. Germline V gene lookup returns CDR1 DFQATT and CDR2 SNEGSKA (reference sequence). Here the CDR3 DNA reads TGCAGTGCTAGCCGGAGACAGATGAACACTGAAGCTTTCTTT. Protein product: CSASRRQMNTEAFF.

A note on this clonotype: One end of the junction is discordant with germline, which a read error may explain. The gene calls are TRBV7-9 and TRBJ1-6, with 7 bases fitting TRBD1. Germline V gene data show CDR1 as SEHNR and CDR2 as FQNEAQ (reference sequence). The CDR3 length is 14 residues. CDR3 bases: TGCGCCAGCAGCAAGGGGGCGGATAATTCACCCCTCCACTTT. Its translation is CASSKGADNSPLHF.

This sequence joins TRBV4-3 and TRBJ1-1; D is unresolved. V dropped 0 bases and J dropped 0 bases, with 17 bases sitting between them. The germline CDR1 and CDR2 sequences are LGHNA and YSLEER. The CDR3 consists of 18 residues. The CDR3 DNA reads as TGCGCCAGCAGCCAAGATCTGACCGCAAATAACATGAACACTGAAGCTTTCTTT. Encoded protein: CASSQDLTANNMNTEAFF.

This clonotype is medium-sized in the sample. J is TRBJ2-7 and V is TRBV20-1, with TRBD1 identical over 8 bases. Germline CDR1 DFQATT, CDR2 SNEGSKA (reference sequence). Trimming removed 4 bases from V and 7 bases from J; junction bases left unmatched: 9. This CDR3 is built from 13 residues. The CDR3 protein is CSATRQGRWEQYF. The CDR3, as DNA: TGCAGTGCTACCCGACAGGGGAGGTGGGAGCAGTACTTC.

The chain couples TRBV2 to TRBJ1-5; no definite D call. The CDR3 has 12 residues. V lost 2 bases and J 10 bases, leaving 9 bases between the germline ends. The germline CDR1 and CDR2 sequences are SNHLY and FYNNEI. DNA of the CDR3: TGTGCCAGCAGTGAATTGTTGTCACCCCAGCATTTT. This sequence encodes CASSELLSPQHF.

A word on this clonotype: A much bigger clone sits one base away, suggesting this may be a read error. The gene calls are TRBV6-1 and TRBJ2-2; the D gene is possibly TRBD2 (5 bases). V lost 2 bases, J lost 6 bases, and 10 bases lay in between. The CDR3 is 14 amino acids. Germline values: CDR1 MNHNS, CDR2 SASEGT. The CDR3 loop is CASSELRVAGELFF. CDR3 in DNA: TGTGCCAGCAGTGAATTGAGGGTGGCCGGGGAGCTGTTTTTT.

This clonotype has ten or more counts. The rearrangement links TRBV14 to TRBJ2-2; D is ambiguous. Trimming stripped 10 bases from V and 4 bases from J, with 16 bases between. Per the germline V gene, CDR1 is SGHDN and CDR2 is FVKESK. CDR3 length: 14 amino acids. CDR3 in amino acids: CATRPLGSTGELFF. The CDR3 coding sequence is TGTGCCACCCGCCCACTCGGGTCCACCGGGGAGCTGTTTTTT.

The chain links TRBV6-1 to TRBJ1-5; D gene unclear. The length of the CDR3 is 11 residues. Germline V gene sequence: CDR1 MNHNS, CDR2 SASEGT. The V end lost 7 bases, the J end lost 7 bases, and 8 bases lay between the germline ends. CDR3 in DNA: TGTGCCAGCAAGGAGCGGCAGCCCCAGCATTTT. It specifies CASKERQPQHF.

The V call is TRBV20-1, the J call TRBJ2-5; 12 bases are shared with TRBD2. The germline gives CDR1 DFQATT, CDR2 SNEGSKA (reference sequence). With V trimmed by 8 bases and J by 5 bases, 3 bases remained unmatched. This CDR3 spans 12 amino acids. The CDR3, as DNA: TGCAGTAGGACTAGCGGGAAGGAGACCCAGTACTTC. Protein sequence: CSRTSGKETQYF.

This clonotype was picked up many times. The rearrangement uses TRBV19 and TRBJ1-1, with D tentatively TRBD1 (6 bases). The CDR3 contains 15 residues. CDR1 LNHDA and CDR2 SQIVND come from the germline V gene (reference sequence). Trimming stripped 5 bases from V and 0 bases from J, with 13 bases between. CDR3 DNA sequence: TGTGCCAGTAGTGCAGGGGTAGAAGTGAACACTGAAGCTTTCTTT. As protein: CASSAGVEVNTEAFF.

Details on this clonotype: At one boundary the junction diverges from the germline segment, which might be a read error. The CDR3 spells CASGAHDRDEALF. The CDR3 DNA reads TGTGCCAGCGGCGCCCACGACAGGGATGAAGCTCTCTTT. The chain links TRBV7-9 to TRBJ1-1, with 7 bases lining up with TRBD1. CDR1 and CDR2 (germline): SEHNR, FQNEAQ (reference sequence). This CDR3 is 13 amino acids long.